This T cell receptor (beta chain) was sequenced for a study of OX40 agonist ivuxolimab in advanced cancers. Libraries were prepared by immunoSEQ multiplex PCR; TCRdb keeps only in-frame clonotypes and omits some of them. This sample has tens of thousands of clones, with about three quarters found just once. CDR1 is MDHEN, CDR2 SYDVKM, per germline. The V end lost 1 base, the J end lost 7 bases, and 10 bases lay between the germline ends. The CDR3 length is 14 residues. The genes are TRBV28 and TRBJ1-4; D is possibly TRBD1 (5 bases). This sequence was found in an adult with an advanced solid tumor such as melanoma, head and neck, liver or kidney cancer. The sample in question was CD4+ or CD8+ T cells sorted from blood, obtained in a trial of the OX40 agonist ivuxolimab. The CDR3 DNA reads as TGTGCCAGCAGTTTATCAATCGGGGGTGAAAAACTGTTTTTT. Amino acids: CASSLSIGGEKLFF.